The rows below give T cell receptor beta chains drawn from one sample of a study of cytomegalovirus exposure and HLA in healthy donors. Profiling relied on immunoSEQ multiplex PCR, and the TCRdb table lists in-frame clones only, not all of them. Of 170,000 or so clones listed, about four fifths are singletons. The specimen was PBMCs. Source of these receptors: a woman in her forties or fifties in good health and CMV-seropositive. Each CDR3 is given with its conserved first and last residue. The D gene is left open where the match is weak. Clone size is shown for a subset of rows, as once, few, many or a class of expanded clone.

v_call: TRBV7-2
j_call: TRBJ2-1
d_call: -
clone_size: -
cdr3_aa: CASSLTVSYNEQFF
cdr3_nt: TGTGCCAGCAGCTTGACAGTCTCCTACAATGAGCAGTTCTTC

v_call: TRBV4-3
j_call: TRBJ2-1
d_call: TRBD1
clone_size: -
cdr3_aa: CASSQVSGGSYNEQFF
cdr3_nt: TGCGCCAGCAGCCAAGTGTCAGGGGGCTCCTACAATGAGCAGTTCTTC

v_call: TRBV7-3
j_call: TRBJ2-3
d_call: TRBD2
clone_size: -
cdr3_aa: CASSPSGGGTQYTQYF
cdr3_nt: TGTGCCAGCAGCCCCTCGGGGGGGGGAACACAATATACGCAGTATTTT

v_call: TRBV2
j_call: TRBJ2-7
d_call: TRBD2
clone_size: -
cdr3_aa: CASSGAGTSGGEQYF
cdr3_nt: TGTGCCAGCAGTGGGGCGGGGACTAGCGGGGGCGAGCAGTACTTC

v_call: TRBV10-3
j_call: TRBJ2-3
d_call: TRBD2
clone_size: -
cdr3_aa: CAISLAGGHGDTQYF
cdr3_nt: TGTGCCATCAGCCTAGCGGGGGGGCACGGAGATACGCAGTATTTT

v_call: TRBV18
j_call: TRBJ2-2
d_call: -
clone_size: -
cdr3_aa: CASSGAANTGELFF
cdr3_nt: TGTGCCAGCTCAGGGGCAGCAAACACCGGGGAGCTGTTTTTT

v_call: TRBV7-2
j_call: TRBJ2-7
d_call: TRBD2
clone_size: -
cdr3_aa: CASSLVRLAPNPDAYEQYF
cdr3_nt: TGTGCCAGCAGCTTAGTAAGACTAGCACCGAACCCTGACGCCTACGAGCAGTACTTC

v_call: TRBV9
j_call: TRBJ1-2
d_call: -
clone_size: -
cdr3_aa: CASSVVDNHYGYTF
cdr3_nt: TGTGCCAGCAGCGTAGTTGACAACCACTATGGCTACACCTTC

v_call: TRBV9
j_call: TRBJ2-1
d_call: TRBD2
clone_size: once
cdr3_aa: CASSVLAGPYNEQFF
cdr3_nt: TGTGCCAGCAGCGTCCTAGCGGGCCCCTACAATGAGCAGTTCTTC

v_call: TRBV29-1
j_call: TRBJ1-5
d_call: -
clone_size: once
cdr3_aa: CSVPGGPNQPQHF
cdr3_nt: TGCAGCGTTCCCGGGGGGCCCAATCAGCCCCAGCATTTT

v_call: TRBV9
j_call: TRBJ1-1
d_call: -
clone_size: -
cdr3_aa: CASSVRSGNTEAFF
cdr3_nt: TGTGCCAGCAGCGTAAGGTCGGGGAACACTGAAGCTTTCTTT

v_call: TRBV5-1
j_call: TRBJ1-4
d_call: -
clone_size: -
cdr3_aa: CASSTSLTGHEKLFF
cdr3_nt: TGCGCCAGCAGCACCTCTTTGACAGGACATGAAAAACTGTTTTTT

v_call: TRBV30
j_call: TRBJ1-1
d_call: TRBD1
clone_size: -
cdr3_aa: CAWRPLTGGDSEAFF
cdr3_nt: TGTGCCTGGCGGCCCCTGACAGGGGGCGATTCTGAAGCTTTCTTT

v_call: TRBV10-3
j_call: TRBJ1-4
d_call: TRBD1
clone_size: -
cdr3_aa: CAIRGQGGEKLFF
cdr3_nt: TGTGCCATCAGGGGACAGGGAGGGGAAAAACTGTTTTTT

v_call: TRBV2
j_call: TRBJ2-3
d_call: TRBD1
clone_size: -
cdr3_aa: CASTVMPGQGSNTQYF
cdr3_nt: TGTGCCAGCACCGTCATGCCGGGACAGGGATCAAATACGCAGTATTTT

v_call: TRBV19
j_call: TRBJ1-2
d_call: -
clone_size: -
cdr3_aa: CASSIVGTLLTF
cdr3_nt: TGTGCCAGTAGTATCGTGGGCACCCTTCTAACCTTC

v_call: TRBV28
j_call: TRBJ1-2
d_call: TRBD1
clone_size: -
cdr3_aa: CASSIPGTGPLNYGYTF
cdr3_nt: TGTGCCAGCAGTATTCCCGGGACAGGGCCCTTGAACTATGGCTACACCTTC

v_call: TRBV4-3
j_call: TRBJ2-5
d_call: TRBD1
clone_size: -
cdr3_aa: CASSQDWARGLETQYF
cdr3_nt: TGCGCCAGCAGCCAAGATTGGGCCAGGGGGCTGGAGACCCAGTACTTC

v_call: TRBV5-4
j_call: TRBJ1-1
d_call: TRBD1
clone_size: -
cdr3_aa: CASSLVPTGDRTEAFF
cdr3_nt: TGTGCCAGCAGCTTGGTGCCGACAGGGGACCGCACTGAAGCTTTCTTT

v_call: TRBV28
j_call: TRBJ2-7
d_call: TRBD1
clone_size: -
cdr3_aa: CASSLRDSREQYF
cdr3_nt: TGTGCCAGCAGTTTACGGGACAGTCGCGAGCAGTACTTC

v_call: TRBV7-2
j_call: TRBJ1-3
d_call: -
clone_size: -
cdr3_aa: CASSLGSSSPSAIYF
cdr3_nt: TGTGCCAGCAGCTTAGGTTCATCAAGCCCGAGCGCCATATATTTT

v_call: TRBV9
j_call: TRBJ1-4
d_call: -
clone_size: -
cdr3_aa: CASSIQGRANEKLFF
cdr3_nt: TGTGCCAGCAGCATCCAGGGGAGGGCTAATGAAAAACTGTTTTTT

v_call: TRBV4-2
j_call: TRBJ1-1
d_call: TRBD1
clone_size: -
cdr3_aa: CASARTGRSGGTEAFF
cdr3_nt: TGTGCCAGCGCTCGGACAGGACGTTCTGGTGGCACTGAAGCTTTCTTT

v_call: TRBV5-4
j_call: TRBJ2-7
d_call: TRBD2
clone_size: -
cdr3_aa: CASSLGGRASYEQYF
cdr3_nt: TGTGCCAGCAGCTTGGGCGGGAGGGCCTCCTACGAGCAGTACTTC

v_call: TRBV7-3
j_call: TRBJ2-1
d_call: -
clone_size: -
cdr3_aa: CASSSQTYNEQFF
cdr3_nt: TGTGCCAGCAGCTCCCAGACCTACAATGAGCAGTTCTTC

v_call: TRBV7-2
j_call: TRBJ1-1
d_call: TRBD1
clone_size: -
cdr3_aa: CASSLWTGADEAFF
cdr3_nt: TGTGCCAGCAGCTTATGGACAGGGGCGGATGAAGCTTTCTTT

v_call: TRBV7-9
j_call: TRBJ1-1
d_call: TRBD1
clone_size: -
cdr3_aa: CASSPQTGENTEAFF
cdr3_nt: TGTGCCAGCAGCCCACAGACAGGGGAGAACACTGAAGCTTTCTTT

v_call: TRBV5-1
j_call: TRBJ2-1
d_call: -
clone_size: -
cdr3_aa: CASSLLAGSYNEQFF
cdr3_nt: TGCGCCAGCAGCTTACTAGCTGGTTCCTACAATGAGCAGTTCTTC

v_call: TRBV5-1
j_call: TRBJ2-5
d_call: TRBD1
clone_size: -
cdr3_aa: CASSLVTGEETQYF
cdr3_nt: TGCGCCAGCAGCTTGGTTACAGGGGAGGAGACCCAGTACTTC

v_call: TRBV5-1
j_call: TRBJ2-6
d_call: -
clone_size: -
cdr3_aa: CASKVSSGANVLTF
cdr3_nt: TGCGCCAGCAAAGTCAGCTCTGGGGCCAACGTCCTGACTTTC

v_call: TRBV10-3
j_call: TRBJ2-7
d_call: -
clone_size: -
cdr3_aa: CAISVGQGYEQYF
cdr3_nt: TGTGCCATCAGTGTAGGGCAGGGTTACGAGCAGTACTTC

v_call: TRBV29-1
j_call: TRBJ2-1
d_call: TRBD1
clone_size: -
cdr3_aa: CSVVFPTGSGINEQFF
cdr3_nt: TGCAGCGTTGTCTTCCCGACAGGGTCGGGAATCAATGAGCAGTTCTTC

v_call: TRBV2
j_call: TRBJ1-3
d_call: -
clone_size: few
cdr3_aa: CASSEATFTGNTIYF
cdr3_nt: TGTGCCAGCAGCGAAGCCACATTTACTGGAAACACCATATATTTT

v_call: TRBV28
j_call: TRBJ2-7
d_call: TRBD1
clone_size: -
cdr3_aa: CASSPTGVVYEQYF
cdr3_nt: TGTGCCAGCAGCCCGACAGGGGTCGTCTACGAGCAGTACTTC

v_call: TRBV14
j_call: TRBJ1-2
d_call: -
clone_size: -
cdr3_aa: CASSQFIVEEGTF
cdr3_nt: TGTGCCAGCAGCCAATTTATTGTGGAGGAGGGGACCTTC

v_call: TRBV11-3
j_call: TRBJ2-3
d_call: -
clone_size: -
cdr3_aa: CASSLNRARTDTQYF
cdr3_nt: TGTGCCAGCAGCTTAAACAGGGCCCGCACAGATACGCAGTATTTT

v_call: TRBV6-6
j_call: TRBJ2-3
d_call: -
clone_size: -
cdr3_aa: CASVRAGSTDTQYF
cdr3_nt: TGTGCCAGTGTCCGAGCGGGTAGCACAGATACGCAGTATTTT

v_call: TRBV15
j_call: TRBJ2-5
d_call: TRBD2
clone_size: -
cdr3_aa: CATSRELAGAEETQYF
cdr3_nt: TGTGCCACCAGCAGAGAGCTAGCGGGAGCCGAAGAGACCCAGTACTTC

v_call: TRBV18
j_call: TRBJ2-5
d_call: TRBD1
clone_size: -
cdr3_aa: CASSPTRTGFTRETQYF
cdr3_nt: TGTGCCAGCTCACCCACACGGACAGGTTTTACGAGGGAGACCCAGTACTTC

v_call: TRBV4-3
j_call: TRBJ2-1
d_call: -
clone_size: once
cdr3_aa: CASSQARQGVYNEQFF
cdr3_nt: TGCGCCAGCAGCCAAGCCAGGCAGGGCGTGTACAATGAGCAGTTCTTC

v_call: TRBV5-8
j_call: TRBJ2-3
d_call: -
clone_size: once
cdr3_aa: CASSSRGRSTDTQYF
cdr3_nt: TGTGCCAGCAGCTCCAGGGGGAGGAGCACAGATACGCAGTATTTT

v_call: TRBV14
j_call: TRBJ2-3
d_call: -
clone_size: -
cdr3_aa: CASSRQPSTDTQYF
cdr3_nt: TGTGCCAGCAGCCGACAGCCTAGCACAGATACGCAGTATTTT

v_call: TRBV25-1
j_call: TRBJ2-1
d_call: -
clone_size: -
cdr3_aa: CASTSGHEQFF
cdr3_nt: TGTGCCAGCACGAGTGGGCATGAGCAGTTCTTC

v_call: TRBV6-6
j_call: TRBJ2-3
d_call: -
clone_size: -
cdr3_aa: CASNERRSDTQYF
cdr3_nt: TGTGCCAGCAACGAAAGGAGGTCAGATACGCAGTATTTT

v_call: TRBV28
j_call: TRBJ2-3
d_call: -
clone_size: -
cdr3_aa: CASRFGSWPDTQYF
cdr3_nt: TGTGCCAGCAGGTTCGGGAGTTGGCCAGATACGCAGTATTTT

v_call: TRBV5-4
j_call: TRBJ2-2
d_call: TRBD1
clone_size: -
cdr3_aa: CASSSGTGATGELFF
cdr3_nt: TGTGCCAGCAGCTCCGGGACAGGGGCCACCGGGGAGCTGTTTTTT

v_call: TRBV7-2
j_call: TRBJ1-1
d_call: -
clone_size: -
cdr3_aa: CASSSRLGAEAFF
cdr3_nt: TGTGCCAGCAGCTCTCGTCTCGGTGCTGAAGCTTTCTTT

v_call: TRBV9
j_call: TRBJ2-1
d_call: TRBD2
clone_size: -
cdr3_aa: CASSSSGGSHEQFF
cdr3_nt: TGTGCCAGCAGTTCTAGCGGGGGGAGTCATGAGCAGTTCTTC

v_call: TRBV5-1
j_call: TRBJ2-3
d_call: -
clone_size: -
cdr3_aa: CASSLRGTDTQYF
cdr3_nt: TGCGCCAGCAGCTTGCGCGGCACAGATACGCAGTATTTT

v_call: TRBV6-1
j_call: TRBJ2-3
d_call: -
clone_size: -
cdr3_aa: CASSASRADTQYF
cdr3_nt: TGTGCCAGCAGTGCCTCTAGAGCAGATACGCAGTATTTT

v_call: TRBV7-2
j_call: TRBJ1-2
d_call: -
clone_size: -
cdr3_aa: CASSYMDSINGYTF
cdr3_nt: TGTGCCAGCAGCTATATGGACAGTATCAATGGCTACACCTTC

v_call: TRBV9
j_call: TRBJ2-3
d_call: TRBD1
clone_size: few
cdr3_aa: CASSAGLQGAGDTQYF
cdr3_nt: TGTGCCAGCAGCGCCGGTCTACAGGGGGCAGGAGATACGCAGTATTTT

v_call: TRBV19
j_call: TRBJ2-2
d_call: -
clone_size: few
cdr3_aa: CASRDKGWGTGELFF
cdr3_nt: TGTGCCAGTAGGGACAAGGGGTGGGGCACCGGGGAGCTGTTTTTT

v_call: TRBV6-1
j_call: TRBJ2-2
d_call: TRBD2
clone_size: -
cdr3_aa: CASSGALGLAGRTGELFF
cdr3_nt: TGTGCCAGCAGTGGGGCTCTGGGACTAGCGGGACGTACCGGGGAGCTGTTTTTT

v_call: TRBV5-6
j_call: TRBJ1-3
d_call: -
clone_size: -
cdr3_aa: CASSLRAGLGNTIYF
cdr3_nt: TGTGCCAGCAGCTTGAGGGCAGGACTGGGAAACACCATATATTTT

v_call: TRBV7-2
j_call: TRBJ2-5
d_call: -
clone_size: once
cdr3_aa: CASSLGPQETQYF
cdr3_nt: TGTGCCAGCAGCTTAGGGCCTCAGGAGACCCAGTACTTC

v_call: TRBV4-3
j_call: TRBJ1-5
d_call: TRBD1
clone_size: -
cdr3_aa: CASSQATGGYSNQPQHF
cdr3_nt: TGCGCCAGCAGCCAAGCCACAGGGGGTTATAGCAATCAGCCCCAGCATTTT

v_call: TRBV7-3
j_call: TRBJ1-1
d_call: TRBD1
clone_size: -
cdr3_aa: CASSSRQGEAFF
cdr3_nt: TGTGCCAGCAGCTCCCGACAGGGTGAAGCTTTCTTT

v_call: TRBV5-1
j_call: TRBJ1-4
d_call: -
clone_size: -
cdr3_aa: CASSVAPGTKNEKLFF
cdr3_nt: TGCGCCAGCAGCGTTGCCCCCGGGACTAAAAATGAAAAACTGTTTTTT